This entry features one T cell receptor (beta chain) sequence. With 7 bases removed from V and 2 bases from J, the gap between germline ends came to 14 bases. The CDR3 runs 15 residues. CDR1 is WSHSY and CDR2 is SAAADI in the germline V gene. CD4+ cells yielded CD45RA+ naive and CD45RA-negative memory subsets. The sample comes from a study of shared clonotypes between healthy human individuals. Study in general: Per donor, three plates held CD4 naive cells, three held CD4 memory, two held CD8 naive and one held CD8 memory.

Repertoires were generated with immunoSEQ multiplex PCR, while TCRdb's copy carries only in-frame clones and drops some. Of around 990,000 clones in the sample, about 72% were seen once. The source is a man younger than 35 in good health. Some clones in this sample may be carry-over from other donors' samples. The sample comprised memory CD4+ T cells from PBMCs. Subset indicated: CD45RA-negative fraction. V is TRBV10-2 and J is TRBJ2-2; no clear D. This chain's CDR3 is CASMKTRGNTGELFF. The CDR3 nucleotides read TGCGCCAGCATGAAGACTCGAGGAAACACCGGGGAGCTGTTTTTT.